Below are 2 T cell receptor beta chains sequenced from a single sample in a study of blood T cells in healthy people across ages. For the second PCR, which ran for roughly 6 to 11 cycles, a sample-barcoded 5' primer and a J-beta primer mix were used. Each CDR3 protein gets one entry after TCRdb re-called the 5' RACE reads with MiXCR. There are fewer than 900,000 distinct CDR3 sequences in the sample; around 46% occur only once, and around 20% lies in the top ten. The specimen sequenced was blood. These receptors were taken from a woman between 55 and 75 years old in good health.

This chain uses TRBV5-1 with TRBJ2-7, with D perhaps TRBD1 (6 bases). The CDR3 is 15 amino acids. From germline, CDR1 is SGHRS and CDR2 YFSETQ. With 0 bases removed from V and 0 bases from J, the gap between germline ends came to 10 bases. The CDR3 DNA is TGCGCCAGCAGCTTGGCCGGGACACCCTCCTACGAGCAGTACTTC. This gives the protein CASSLAGTPSYEQYF.

The table lists this clonotype with a few counts. The gene calls are TRBV20-1 and TRBJ2-1; TRBD2 agrees at 10 bases. The junction had 8 bases not matched to a gene; V was cut back by 6 bases and J by 6 bases. Germline CDR1 and CDR2: DFQATT and SNEGSKA (reference sequence). CDR3 length: 14 amino acids. This CDR3 reads CSADTSGIGNEQFF. The CDR3 nucleotides are TGCAGTGCCGACACTAGCGGGATTGGCAATGAGCAGTTCTTC.